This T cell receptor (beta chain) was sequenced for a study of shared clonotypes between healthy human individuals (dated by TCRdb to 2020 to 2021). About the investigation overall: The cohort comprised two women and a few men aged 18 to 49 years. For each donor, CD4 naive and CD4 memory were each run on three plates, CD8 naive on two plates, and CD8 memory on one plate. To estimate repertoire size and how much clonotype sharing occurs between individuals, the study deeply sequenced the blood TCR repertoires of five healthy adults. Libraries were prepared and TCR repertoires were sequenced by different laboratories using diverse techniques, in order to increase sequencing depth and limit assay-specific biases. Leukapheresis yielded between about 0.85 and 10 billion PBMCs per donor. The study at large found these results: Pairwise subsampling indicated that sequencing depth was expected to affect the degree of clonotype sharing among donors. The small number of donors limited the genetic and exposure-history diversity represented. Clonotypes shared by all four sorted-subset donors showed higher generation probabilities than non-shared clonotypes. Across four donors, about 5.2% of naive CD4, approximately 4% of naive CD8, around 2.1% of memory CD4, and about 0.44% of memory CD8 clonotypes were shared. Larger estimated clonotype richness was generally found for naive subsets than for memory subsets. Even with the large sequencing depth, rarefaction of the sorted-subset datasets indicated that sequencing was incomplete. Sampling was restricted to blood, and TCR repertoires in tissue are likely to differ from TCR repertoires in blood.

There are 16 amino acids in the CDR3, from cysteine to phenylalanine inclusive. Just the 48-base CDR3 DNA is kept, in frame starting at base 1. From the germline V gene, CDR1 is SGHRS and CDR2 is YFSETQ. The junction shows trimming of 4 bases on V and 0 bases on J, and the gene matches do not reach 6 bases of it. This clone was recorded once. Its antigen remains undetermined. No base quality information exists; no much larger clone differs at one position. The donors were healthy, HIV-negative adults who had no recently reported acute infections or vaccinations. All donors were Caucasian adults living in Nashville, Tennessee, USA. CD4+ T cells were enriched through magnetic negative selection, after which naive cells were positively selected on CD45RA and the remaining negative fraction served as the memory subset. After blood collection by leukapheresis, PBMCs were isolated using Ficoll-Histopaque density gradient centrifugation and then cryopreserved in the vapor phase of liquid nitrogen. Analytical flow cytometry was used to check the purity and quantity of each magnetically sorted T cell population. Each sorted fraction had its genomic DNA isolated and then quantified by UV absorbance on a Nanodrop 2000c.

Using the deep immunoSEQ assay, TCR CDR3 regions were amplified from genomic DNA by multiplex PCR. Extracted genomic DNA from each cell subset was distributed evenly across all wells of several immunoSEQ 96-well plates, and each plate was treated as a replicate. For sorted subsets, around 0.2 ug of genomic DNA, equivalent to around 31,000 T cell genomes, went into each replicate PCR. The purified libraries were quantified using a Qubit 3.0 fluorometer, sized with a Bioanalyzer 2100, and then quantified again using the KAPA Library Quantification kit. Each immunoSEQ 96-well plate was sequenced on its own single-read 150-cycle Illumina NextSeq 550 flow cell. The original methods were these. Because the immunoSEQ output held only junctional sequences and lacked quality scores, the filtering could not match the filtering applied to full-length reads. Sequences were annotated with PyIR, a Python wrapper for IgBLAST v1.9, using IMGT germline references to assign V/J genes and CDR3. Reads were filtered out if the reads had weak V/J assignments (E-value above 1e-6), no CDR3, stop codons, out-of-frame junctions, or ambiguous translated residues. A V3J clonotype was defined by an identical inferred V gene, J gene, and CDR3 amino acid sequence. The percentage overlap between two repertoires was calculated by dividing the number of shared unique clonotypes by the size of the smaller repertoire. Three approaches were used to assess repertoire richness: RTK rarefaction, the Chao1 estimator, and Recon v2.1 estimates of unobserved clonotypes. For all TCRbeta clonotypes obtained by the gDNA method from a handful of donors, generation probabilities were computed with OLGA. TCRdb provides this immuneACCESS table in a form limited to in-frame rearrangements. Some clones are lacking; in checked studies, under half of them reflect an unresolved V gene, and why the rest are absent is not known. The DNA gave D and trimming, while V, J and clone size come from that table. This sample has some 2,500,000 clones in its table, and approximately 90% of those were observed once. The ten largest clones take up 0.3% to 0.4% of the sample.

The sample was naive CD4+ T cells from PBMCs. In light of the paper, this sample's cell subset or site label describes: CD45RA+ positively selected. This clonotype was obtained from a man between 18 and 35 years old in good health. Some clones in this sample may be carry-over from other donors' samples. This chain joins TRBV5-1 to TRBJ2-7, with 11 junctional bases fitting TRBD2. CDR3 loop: CASSPTTSGSSYEQYF. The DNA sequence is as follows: TGCGCCAGCAGCCCAACCACTAGCGGGAGCTCCTACGAGCAGTACTTC.